Below, 6 T cell receptor beta chains from the same sample are listed, as sequenced in a study of neurological immune-mediated disorders (dated by TCRdb to between 2018 and 2020). The intended sense of this specimen's time point label: longitudinal time-point 3. Library preparation was by 5' RACE. Sequencing instrument: Illumina HiSeq 2500. TCRdb handled the public reads itself, with Q25 trimming in fastp and clone calling in MiXCR, and kept productive beta chains. Rows with one shared CDR3 protein collapse into an entry with the most common genes and DNA. The sample table holds fewer than 50,000 distinct CDR3 sequences, of which roughly 13% were seen once. The top ten clones comprise about an eighth of the sample. Sequencing was carried out using PBMCs. These receptor sequences come from a man younger than 45 in good health.

Many counts were recorded for this clonotype. This chain links TRBV27 with TRBJ1-3; 9 bases match TRBD1. This CDR3 contains 15 residues. Trimming at V came to 8 bases and at J to 4 bases, leaving 9 bases not matched to a gene. Germline V CDR1 and CDR2: MNHEY, SMNVEV (reference sequence). The CDR3 region has the DNA TGTGCCAGCGGACGATACAGGGGGCAGGGAAACACCATATATTTT. Translated: CASGRYRGQGNTIYF.

In its sample, this clonotype was seen many times. The CDR3 protein is CSVYELNTEAFF. Here the CDR3 DNA reads TGCAGCGTTTATGAACTGAACACTGAAGCTTTCTTT. This chain joins TRBV29-1 and TRBJ1-1; D not certain. V gave up 5 bases and J gave up 0 bases, with 7 bases separating them. The CDR3 spans 12 residues. Germline CDR1 reads SQVTM; CDR2 reads ANQGSEA.

This clonotype appeared many times. This rearrangement joins TRBV7-8 to TRBJ2-3, with 8 bases matching TRBD2. Germline V gives CDR1 SGHVS, CDR2 FQNEAQ. The V segment lost 8 bases and the J segment 2 bases; nucleotides outside the gene matches: 6. The CDR3 is made up of 14 amino acids. The CDR3 region is CASQREWNTDTQYF. CDR3 sequence (DNA): TGTGCCAGCCAGCGGGAGTGGAACACAGATACGCAGTATTTT.

There are many counts of this clonotype. V usage is TRBV20-1 and J usage is TRBJ2-7, with D possibly being TRBD1 or TRBD2 (5 bases each). Germline CDR1 and CDR2: DFQATT and SNEGSKA (reference sequence). The CDR3 length is 15 residues. Trimming took off 5 bases at V and 1 base at J, with 18 bases between the two ends. The CDR3, as DNA: TGCAGTGCTCAGGGCGGGTACCGCGTTTCCTACGAGCAGTACTTC. It specifies CSAQGGYRVSYEQYF.

The sample holds many counts of this clonotype. The chain carries TRBV18 and TRBJ2-1; 7 nucleotides match TRBD2. The V gene end was trimmed by 5 bases and the J gene end by 0 bases; junction bases not matched to a gene: 4. This CDR3 is built from 15 residues. Germline CDR1 reads KGHSH; CDR2 reads LQKENI. CDR3 region: CASSGRTSSYNEQFF. As DNA, the CDR3 is TGTGCCAGCTCAGGTCGGACTAGCTCCTACAATGAGCAGTTCTTC.

This clonotype was seen ten or more times. This rearrangement joins TRBV7-2 to TRBJ1-4, with a possible D match to TRBD1 (5 bases). V shed 5 bases and J shed 6 bases, with 19 bases lying between them. The CDR3 covers 16 residues. Germline V gene data show CDR1 as SGHTA and CDR2 as FQGNSA. The CDR3 DNA is TGTGCCAGCAGCCTCGCCTTCCAGGGTGGGGATGAAAAACTGTTTTTT. It translates to CASSLAFQGGDEKLFF.